Listed below are T cell receptor beta chains from one sample, sequenced in a study of cytomegalovirus exposure and HLA in healthy donors. TCRdb keeps only in-frame clones here, not all; method: immunoSEQ multiplex PCR. This sample has over 100,000 clones, with 79% found just once. Specimen: PBMCs. These receptors were obtained from a male donor in good health and CMV-seronegative. The CDR3 runs from the conserved cysteine through the conserved F or W. Fields, in order: clone size, J gene, V gene, CDR3 protein. Expanded clones are given a class, and other clones once, few, many or no size at all.

>-|TRBJ2-1|TRBV27
CASSLSKGLDEQFF
>once|TRBJ2-7|TRBV6-5
CASSPGQSYEQYF
>-|TRBJ1-3|TRBV27
CASSPTRAGNTIYF
>-|TRBJ2-7|TRBV11-2
CASTLGPGTGDSYEQYF
>once|TRBJ1-1|TRBV30
CAWRRETEAFF
>-|TRBJ2-7|TRBV6-6
CATGGQREQEQYF
>-|TRBJ2-7|TRBV19
CASSKPGLTGYEQYF
>-|TRBJ1-6|TRBV6-4
CASREQGAGNSPLHF
>-|TRBJ1-2|TRBV9
CASSAQGWGYTF
>few|TRBJ1-3|TRBV2
CASSAGYSGNTIYF
>few|TRBJ1-2|TRBV6-6
CASSYSEGEDYTF
>-|TRBJ1-5|TRBV6-5
CASGGEPQHF
>-|TRBJ1-1|TRBV7-2
CASSLEDRGPTEAFF
>once|TRBJ1-5|TRBV19
CASSPDRSYSNQPQHF
>once|TRBJ2-7|TRBV7-2
CASSLAWSGAVSYEQYF
>-|TRBJ1-2|TRBV4-3
CASSPPPLDSPYGYTF
>-|TRBJ1-6|TRBV19
CTSRGTEQGLSPLHF
>-|TRBJ2-5|TRBV23-1
CASSQGGPEQETQYF
>-|TRBJ2-2|TRBV7-2
CASSSEVTGELFF
>-|TRBJ2-7|TRBV7-9
CASSFTGVGEQYF
>-|TRBJ1-1|TRBV7-9
CASSLGAGVNTEAFF
>-|TRBJ1-5|TRBV4-1
CASSPRGGGGQGGSNQPQHF
>-|-|TRBV29-1
CSARGERTDEQYF
>-|TRBJ2-1|TRBV29-1
CTVASGVGEQFF
>-|TRBJ2-2|TRBV7-6
CASSPWRTENTGELFF
>-|TRBJ2-3|TRBV5-1
CASTSSGGMTDTQYF
>-|TRBJ2-1|TRBV11-3
CASSSGTGGSYNEQFF
>-|TRBJ2-1|TRBV2
CASSEEPGQGQFF
>-|TRBJ1-5|TRBV30
CAWTPGQGNQPQHF
>-|TRBJ1-4|TRBV4-3
CASSQEPGTANEKLFF
>-|TRBJ2-1|TRBV5-5
CASSLQGAGREQFF
>-|TRBJ2-1|TRBV7-9
CSSSLAPSGAINEQFF
>-|TRBJ1-6|TRBV11-2
CASTYDWDSPLHF
>-|TRBJ2-7|TRBV19
CASSPSDSFYEQYF
>few|TRBJ1-2|TRBV19
CASSIGAGAYGYTF
>-|TRBJ2-2|TRBV5-1
CASSSDGGENGELFF
>-|TRBJ2-3|TRBV29-1
CSVDEGEDTQYF
>-|TRBJ1-2|TRBV7-2
CASSEQGWGYTF
>-|TRBJ1-6|TRBV18
CASSRPESPLHF
>-|TRBJ1-1|TRBV7-2
CASSFGTIRNTEAFF
>-|TRBJ2-6|TRBV14
CASSQEVRSSGANVLTF
>few|TRBJ2-5|TRBV5-5
CASSSTEETQYF
>few|TRBJ1-2|TRBV2
CASTWVDRNYGYTF
>-|TRBJ2-2|TRBV9
CASSPRSGELFF
>-|TRBJ2-3|TRBV13
CASSSDRGTDTQYF
>-|TRBJ1-4|TRBV11-3
CASSFYRDRGQKLFF
>-|TRBJ1-3|TRBV5-1
CASSPRTGRGNTIYF
>-|TRBJ2-1|TRBV6-5
CASKKAGGQNEQFF
>-|TRBJ1-3|TRBV19
CASRPGQGAGNTIYF
>-|TRBJ2-5|TRBV25-1
CASSESPGGAETQYF